This is a list of T cell receptor beta chains from one sample in a study of shared clonotypes between healthy human individuals. TCRdb's copy holds only in-frame clones and misses some; the assay was immunoSEQ multiplex PCR. The sample includes millions of clones, 85% to 95% seen only once; the top ten take more than 0.1%. Specimen: naive CD4+ T cells sorted from blood. The origin of the receptors is a man aged 18 to 29 in good health. Each CDR3 is given with its conserved first and last residue. Each record gives: CDR3 DNA, CDR3 protein, J gene, D gene, clone size, V gene. D genes are given only for firm matches. Clone size, where shown, is once, few, many, or a class for clones that have expanded.

TGTGCCAGCCGACTGGACAGGGGCAATAACGAGCAGTACTTC CASRLDRGNNEQYF TRBJ2-7 TRBD1 once TRBV7-2
TGTGCCAGCAGCTTAGAGGGTACCGGTACTGAAGCTTTCTTT CASSLEGTGTEAFF TRBJ1-1 - - TRBV7-3
TGTGCCAGCAGTGCCCCTACGGGACTAGCCGATGAGCAGTTCTTC CASSAPTGLADEQFF TRBJ2-1 TRBD2 - TRBV2
TGTGCTAGTGGTTTGGTAAATGGTGGCTACACCTTC CASGLVNGGYTF TRBJ1-2 - - TRBV12-5
TGTGCCAGCTCACCTCTTACCGGTATTGGGCAGTTCTTC CASSPLTGIGQFF TRBJ2-1 - - TRBV18
TGCAGCGTTGTGAGGGGTGGGAACGAGCAGTACTTC CSVVRGGNEQYF TRBJ2-7 - - TRBV29-1
TGTGCCAGCAGCCTGAGACAGGGACAAGAGACCCAGTACTTC CASSLRQGQETQYF TRBJ2-5 TRBD1 - TRBV7-3
TGTGCCAGCAGTTATACTAGCGGGAGGGTCCCCTACGAGCAGTACTTC CASSYTSGRVPYEQYF TRBJ2-7 TRBD2 - TRBV6-5
TGTGCCAGTAGTATAGGAGCTCGGGGGACCTATGGCTACACCTTC CASSIGARGTYGYTF TRBJ1-2 - - TRBV19
TGTGCCAGCAGCTCTGGACAGATTAATCAGCCCCAGCATTTT CASSSGQINQPQHF TRBJ1-5 - - TRBV5-8
TGTGCCAGCAGCTCATCCTTCGGGGACAAGAATTCACCCCTCCACTTT CASSSSFGDKNSPLHF TRBJ1-6 - - TRBV7-9
TGTGCCAGCAGAGGGTCCGCTGGAAACACCATATATTTT CASRGSAGNTIYF TRBJ1-3 - - TRBV6-5
TGTGCCAGCAGTTACCCGAAGGCCTCTGGAAACACCATATATTTT CASSYPKASGNTIYF TRBJ1-3 - - TRBV6-6
TGTGCCTGGATGGGAGCCTACGAGCAGTACTTC CAWMGAYEQYF TRBJ2-7 - - TRBV30
TGTGCCATCAGGGAACAGGGGGCGTACGACGAGCAGTACTTC CAIREQGAYDEQYF TRBJ2-7 TRBD1 - TRBV10-3
TGTGCCAGCAGAGGGACAGGGAAGCACTATGGCTACACCTTC CASRGTGKHYGYTF TRBJ1-2 TRBD1 - TRBV6-5
TGCGCCAGCAGCGGGGACAGGGGGCGGGAGACCCAGTACTTC CASSGDRGRETQYF TRBJ2-5 TRBD1 - TRBV5-1
TGTGCCAGCAGCGTGGGGACAGGCGGCACAGATACGCAGTATTTT CASSVGTGGTDTQYF TRBJ2-3 TRBD1 - TRBV9
TGTGCCAGCAGTGGGACAGGGGGCGTTCAGCCCCAGCATTTT CASSGTGGVQPQHF TRBJ1-5 TRBD1 - TRBV6-1
TGCAGCGTCTTGGCGACAGGGGGTAACGGGGAGCTGTTTTTT CSVLATGGNGELFF TRBJ2-2 TRBD1 - TRBV29-1
TGTGCCAGTAGCCGCAACAGGGGTACAGGTAATTCACCCCTCCACTTT CASSRNRGTGNSPLHF TRBJ1-6 TRBD1 - TRBV19
TGCGCCAGCAGCCTTGGACTAGCGGCGTACAATGAGCAGTTCTTC CASSLGLAAYNEQFF TRBJ2-1 TRBD2 - TRBV5-1
TGTGCCAGCAGCTTAGATGGGGCCCTAGATCTCTATGGCTACACCTTC CASSLDGALDLYGYTF TRBJ1-2 - - TRBV11-2
TGTGCCATCAGCGAAGACAGCCTCCGAGGCAAAAACATTCAGTACTTC CAISEDSLRGKNIQYF TRBJ2-4 - - TRBV10-3
TGTGCCAGCAGCTTAGCCAAGGGCACTGAAGCTTTCTTT CASSLAKGTEAFF TRBJ1-1 - once TRBV11-2
TGTGCCATCAGTGAGTCCTTAAACTCACCCCTCCACTTT CAISESLNSPLHF TRBJ1-6 - - TRBV10-3
TGTGCCAGTAGTACCGTGGCTAACTATGGCTACACCTTC CASSTVANYGYTF TRBJ1-2 - - TRBV19
TGTGCCAGCAGTCGCCTCCTGGGGGGCCGGACAGAGACCCAGTACTTC CASSRLLGGRTETQYF TRBJ2-5 - - TRBV28
TGTGCCAGCAGCTTTTATACGGGGGACAATGAGCAGTTCTTC CASSFYTGDNEQFF TRBJ2-1 - - TRBV7-3
TGTGCCAGCAGCTTGGGGGGTCCGAGCAATCAGCCCCAGCATTTT CASSLGGPSNQPQHF TRBJ1-5 - - TRBV7-9
TGCGCCAGCAGCTTGTCTAGCGGGACGAACACCGGGGAGCTGTTTTTT CASSLSSGTNTGELFF TRBJ2-2 TRBD2 - TRBV5-1
TGTGCCAGCAGTAACTTTGGGACAGGGTCCATGAGCAATCAGCCCCAGCATTTT CASSNFGTGSMSNQPQHF TRBJ1-5 TRBD1 once TRBV27
TGTGCCAGCAGCTTAGAAATTACAGCGGGGGCCAACACAGATACGCAGTATTTT CASSLEITAGANTDTQYF TRBJ2-3 TRBD2 - TRBV7-2
TGTGCCAGCAGCTTAGGCCTCCGAGATACGCAGTATTTT CASSLGLRDTQYF TRBJ2-3 - - TRBV7-8
TGTGCCAGTAAAGCAGGTGGAACAACCTACGAGCAGTACTTC CASKAGGTTYEQYF TRBJ2-7 - - TRBV2
TGTGCCAGCAGCCACCCGCTAGCGGGAGGAAGGGCCCAGTACTTC CASSHPLAGGRAQYF TRBJ2-5 TRBD2 once TRBV11-2
TGTGCCAGCAGCTCGTTGAATGAGCAGTTCTTC CASSSLNEQFF TRBJ2-1 - - TRBV11-2
TGTGCCAGCAGTTCGGACAGGCGAACAACTGAAGCTTTCTTT CASSSDRRTTEAFF TRBJ1-1 TRBD1 - TRBV6-5
TGTGCCAGCAGTGAACCCGGGACAGGGGTCGAAAAACTGTTTTTT CASSEPGTGVEKLFF TRBJ1-4 TRBD1 - TRBV25-1
TGTGCCTGGAGTAGGGGGGGGTCCCTCTCCTACGAGCAGTACTTC CAWSRGGSLSYEQYF TRBJ2-7 - - TRBV30
TGTGCCAGCAGTTACTCGGACAGGACCTCCTACGAGCAGTACTTC CASSYSDRTSYEQYF TRBJ2-7 TRBD1 - TRBV6-5
TGCGCCAGCAGCCAAGTCACAGGGAGTTCGGCTGAAGCTTTCTTT CASSQVTGSSAEAFF TRBJ1-1 - - TRBV4-3
TGTGCCAGCAGTTCCCCCGGCCGGAGGGAAGCGGATACGCAGTATTTT CASSSPGRREADTQYF TRBJ2-3 - - TRBV28
TGTGCCAGCAGTTTATCGAAGGGTCGGGGCACAGATACGCAGTATTTT CASSLSKGRGTDTQYF TRBJ2-3 - - TRBV27
TGTGCCAGTAGTATCCCTCTGGGGCAGGGGAGGAATTCACCCCTCCACTTT CASSIPLGQGRNSPLHF TRBJ1-6 - - TRBV19